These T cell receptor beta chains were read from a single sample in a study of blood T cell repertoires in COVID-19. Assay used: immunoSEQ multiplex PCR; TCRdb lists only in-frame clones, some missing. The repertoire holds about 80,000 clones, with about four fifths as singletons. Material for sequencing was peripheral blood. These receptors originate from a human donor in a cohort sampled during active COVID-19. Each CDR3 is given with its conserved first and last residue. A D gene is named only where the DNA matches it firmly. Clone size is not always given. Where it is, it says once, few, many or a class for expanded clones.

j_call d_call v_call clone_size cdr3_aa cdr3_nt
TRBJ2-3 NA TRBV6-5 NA CASSYTGEITDTQYF TGTGCCAGCAGTTACACGGGAGAGATCACAGATACGCAGTATTTT
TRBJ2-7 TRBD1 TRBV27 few CASSLGQGSDEQYF TGTGCCAGCAGTCTCGGACAGGGGAGCGACGAGCAGTACTTC
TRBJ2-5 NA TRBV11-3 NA CASSLVGGQETQYF TGTGCCAGCAGCTTAGTAGGAGGCCAAGAGACCCAGTACTTC
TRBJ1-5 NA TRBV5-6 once CASSLWSRAPSNQPQHF TGTGCCAGCAGCTTGTGGAGCAGGGCCCCTAGCAATCAGCCCCAGCATTTT
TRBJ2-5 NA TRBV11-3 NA CASRPRLLQETQYF TGTGCCAGCAGACCACGACTGCTACAAGAGACCCAGTACTTC
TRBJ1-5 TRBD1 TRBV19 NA CASSRQGGQPQHF TGTGCCAGTAGCCGACAGGGCGGTCAGCCCCAGCATTTT
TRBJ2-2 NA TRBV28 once CASSLEGAVTGELFF TGTGCCAGCAGTTTGGAGGGGGCGGTCACCGGGGAGCTGTTTTTT
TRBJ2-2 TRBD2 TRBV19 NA CASSMMGLASYPNTGELFF TGTGCCAGTAGTATGATGGGACTAGCGAGTTACCCGAACACCGGGGAGCTGTTTTTT
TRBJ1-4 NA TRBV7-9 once CASSPGDQVATNEKLFF TGTGCCAGCAGCCCAGGGGACCAAGTTGCAACTAATGAAAAACTGTTTTTT
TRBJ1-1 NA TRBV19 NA CASKQGTEAFF TGTGCCAGTAAGCAGGGGACTGAAGCTTTCTTT
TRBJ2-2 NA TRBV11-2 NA CASSLSGNTGELFF TGTGCCAGCAGTCTAAGCGGGAACACCGGGGAGCTGTTTTTT
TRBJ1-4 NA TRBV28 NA CASSWSPANEKLFF TGTGCCAGCAGTTGGTCACCGGCTAATGAAAAACTGTTTTTT
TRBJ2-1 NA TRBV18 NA CASSLDSDSYNEQFF TGTGCCAGCTCTCTTGACAGTGACTCCTACAATGAGCAGTTCTTC
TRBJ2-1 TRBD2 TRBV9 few CASSVGLAGGFYNEQFF TGTGCCAGCAGCGTAGGGCTAGCGGGGGGGTTTTACAATGAGCAGTTCTTC
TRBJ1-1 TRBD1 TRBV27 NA CASSSQGRTEAFF TGTGCCAGCAGTTCACAGGGGCGGACTGAAGCTTTCTTT
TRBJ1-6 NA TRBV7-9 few CASSLVGGYNSPLHF TGTGCCAGCAGCTTAGTGGGGGGTTATAATTCACCCCTCCACTTT
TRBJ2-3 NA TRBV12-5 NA CASGLEQKGDTQYF TGTGCTAGTGGTTTGGAACAGAAGGGGGATACGCAGTATTTT
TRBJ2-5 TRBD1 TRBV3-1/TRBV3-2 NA CASSMGQGETQYF TGTGCCAGCAGCATGGGACAGGGGGAGACCCAGTACTTC
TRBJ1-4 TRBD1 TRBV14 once CASSGGAEEKLFF TGTGCCAGCTCAGGGGGCGCGGAAGAAAAACTGTTTTTT
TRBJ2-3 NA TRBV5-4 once CASSWRVNTDTQYF TGTGCCAGCAGCTGGAGGGTAAACACAGATACGCAGTATTTT
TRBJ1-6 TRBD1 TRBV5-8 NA CASSSGMGGQGDDSPLHF TGTGCCAGCAGCTCCGGGATGGGGGGACAGGGGGACGATTCACCCCTCCACTTT
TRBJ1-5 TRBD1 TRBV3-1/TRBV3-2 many CASSQDPTGGPQHF TGTGCCAGCAGCCAAGATCCGACAGGGGGGCCCCAGCATTTT
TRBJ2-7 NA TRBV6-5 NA CASSYSIAEPPYEQYF TGTGCCAGCAGTTACTCAATCGCCGAGCCCCCGTACGAGCAGTACTTC
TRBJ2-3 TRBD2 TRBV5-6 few CASSLGREGTDTQYF TGTGCCAGCAGCTTGGGACGGGAGGGGACAGATACGCAGTATTTT
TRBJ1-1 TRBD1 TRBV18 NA CASSPGTGLERTEAFF TGTGCCAGCTCACCTGGGACAGGGCTGGAAAGAACTGAAGCTTTCTTT
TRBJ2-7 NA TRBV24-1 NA CATSDYRAYEQYF TGTGCCACCAGTGATTACAGAGCCTACGAGCAGTACTTC
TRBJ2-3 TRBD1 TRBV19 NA CASSSRQGSTDTQYF TGTGCCAGTAGTTCTAGACAGGGGAGCACAGATACGCAGTATTTT
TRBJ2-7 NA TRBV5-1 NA CASSFRQPGYEQYF TGCGCCAGCAGCTTCCGACAGCCCGGCTACGAGCAGTACTTC
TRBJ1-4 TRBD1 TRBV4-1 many CASSQVTGGYEKLFF TGCGCCAGCAGCCAAGTTACAGGGGGGTATGAAAAACTGTTTTTT
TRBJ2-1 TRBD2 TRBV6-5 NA CASRLAGAREQFF TGTGCCAGCAGACTAGCGGGGGCGAGGGAGCAGTTCTTC
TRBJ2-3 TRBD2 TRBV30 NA CARRGGDTSGSWSDTQYF TGTGCCCGGAGGGGGGGCGATACTAGCGGGAGTTGGTCAGATACGCAGTATTTT
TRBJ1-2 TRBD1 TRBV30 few CAWAGTETFYGYTF TGTGCCTGGGCCGGGACAGAGACTTTCTATGGCTACACCTTC
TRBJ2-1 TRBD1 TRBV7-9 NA CASSLGRGRGEQFF TGTGCCAGCAGCTTGGGCAGGGGGCGTGGTGAGCAGTTCTTC
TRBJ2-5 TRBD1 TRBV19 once CASLDRGAETQYF TGTGCCAGCCTGGACAGGGGGGCAGAGACCCAGTACTTC
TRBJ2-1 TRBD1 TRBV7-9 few CASSNPRDRVFEQFF TGTGCCAGCAGCAACCCAAGGGACAGGGTTTTTGAGCAGTTCTTC
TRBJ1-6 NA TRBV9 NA CASSVWEAGGPLHF TGTGCCAGCAGCGTATGGGAGGCCGGCGGACCCCTCCACTTT
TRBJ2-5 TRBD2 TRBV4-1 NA CASSLLAGLQETQYF TGCGCCAGCAGCCTACTAGCGGGGCTCCAAGAGACCCAGTACTTC
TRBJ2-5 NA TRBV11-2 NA CASSSGPRTVETQYF TGTGCCAGCAGCTCAGGGCCTAGAACCGTCGAGACCCAGTACTTC
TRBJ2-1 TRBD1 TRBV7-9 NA CASTPGQSYNEQFF TGTGCCAGCACCCCGGGACAGAGCTACAATGAGCAGTTCTTC
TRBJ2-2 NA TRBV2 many CASSSAASITGELFF TGTGCCAGCAGCTCTGCGGCTAGTATCACCGGGGAGCTGTTTTTT
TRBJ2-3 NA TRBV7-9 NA CASSLVATTVTDTQYF TGTGCCAGCAGCTTAGTGGCGACTACAGTCACAGATACGCAGTATTTT
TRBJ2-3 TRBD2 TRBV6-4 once CASSSGTSGGTDTQYF TGTGCCAGCAGTAGCGGGACTAGCGGGGGCACAGATACGCAGTATTTT
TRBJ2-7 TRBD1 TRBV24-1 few CATSDAGQGINEQYF TGTGCCACCAGTGATGCGGGACAGGGGATTAACGAGCAGTACTTC
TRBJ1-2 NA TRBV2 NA CASSGRGTTYGYTF TGTGCCAGCAGTGGACGCGGGACGACCTATGGCTACACCTTC
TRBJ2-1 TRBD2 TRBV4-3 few CASSQAGGSNEQFF TGCGCCAGCAGCCAAGCGGGAGGGAGCAATGAGCAGTTCTTC
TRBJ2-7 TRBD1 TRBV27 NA CASSIQGANEQYF TGTGCCAGCAGTATTCAGGGGGCGAACGAGCAGTACTTC
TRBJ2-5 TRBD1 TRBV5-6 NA CASSTDREDQETQYF TGTGCCAGCAGCACGGACAGGGAAGATCAAGAGACCCAGTACTTC
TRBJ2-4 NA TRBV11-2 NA CASSLGRTVGNIQYF TGTGCCAGCAGCTTGGGTAGGACAGTCGGGAACATTCAGTACTTC
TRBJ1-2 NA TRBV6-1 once CASSERGWRLYGYTF TGTGCCAGCAGTGAAAGGGGGTGGAGGCTCTATGGCTACACCTTC
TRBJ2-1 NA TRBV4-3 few CASSQSLRSYNEQFF TGCGCCAGCAGCCAAAGCCTACGCTCCTACAATGAGCAGTTCTTC
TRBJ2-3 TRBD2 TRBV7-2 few CASSPPGGLADPDTQYF TGTGCCAGCAGCCCCCCCGGCGGACTAGCGGACCCAGATACGCAGTATTTT
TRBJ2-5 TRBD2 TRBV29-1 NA CSGNRAGGPDPAETQYF TGCAGCGGTAATAGGGCGGGAGGGCCAGACCCTGCCGAGACCCAGTACTTC
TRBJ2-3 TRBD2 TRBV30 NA CAWSVGGAGALTDTQYF TGTGCCTGGAGTGTAGGGGGAGCGGGGGCCCTCACAGATACGCAGTATTTT
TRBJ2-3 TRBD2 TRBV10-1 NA CASSPAGGSTQYF TGCGCCAGCAGCCCCGCGGGGGGTTCTACGCAGTATTTT
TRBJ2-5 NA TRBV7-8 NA CASSLRTGFQETQYF TGTGCCAGCAGCTTGCGAACAGGGTTCCAAGAGACCCAGTACTTC
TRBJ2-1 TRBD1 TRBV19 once CASSIDLGRQGRNEQFF TGTGCCAGTAGTATAGATCTGGGGAGACAGGGTCGAAATGAGCAGTTCTTC
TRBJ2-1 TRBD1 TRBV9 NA CASSHRTGPGNEQFF TGTGCCAGCAGCCATCGGACAGGGCCGGGCAATGAGCAGTTCTTC
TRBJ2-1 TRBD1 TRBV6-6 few CASSPGTVNEQFF TGTGCCAGCAGTCCCGGGACAGTGAATGAGCAGTTCTTC
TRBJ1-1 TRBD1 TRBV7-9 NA CASSSGQGVIAVAFF TGTGCCAGCAGCTCCGGACAGGGTGTGATAGCGGTGGCTTTCTTT
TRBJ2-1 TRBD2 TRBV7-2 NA CASRLLAGGPNEQFF TGTGCCAGCAGGTTACTAGCGGGAGGGCCGAATGAGCAGTTCTTC